This T cell receptor (beta chain) came from a study of blood T cell repertoires in COVID-19. Across the whole study: PBMCs, B-cell-depleted T cells, or T cells were the source of the cDNA or gDNA that made up the material.

Under the authors' procedure: Researchers report that nucleated cell counts were estimated from reference gene primer amplification. Produced via immunoSEQ multiplex PCR; TCRdb's table is partial and in-frame only. V and J calls and clone size are as listed in that table; D and trimming were resolved from the DNA. This sample carries approximately 530,000 clones, approximately 91% of them seen once, and the ten largest clones take under 8.5%. The Seattle patients, enrolled during active infection, were followed longitudinally. This CDR3 has 15 residues. The V end lost 1 base, the J end lost 2 bases, and 12 bases lay between the germline ends. Germline V gene data show CDR1 as LNHNV and CDR2 as YYDKDF (reference sequence).

This TCR was sampled from a woman in her forties or fifties with COVID-19, enrolled during active disease. The chain links TRBV15 to TRBJ2-7; D may be TRBD2 (6 bases). The sequenced sample was peripheral blood. CDR3 amino acids: CATSRAGVSAYEQYF. The CDR3 coding sequence is TGTGCCACCAGCAGAGCGGGAGTTTCTGCCTACGAGCAGTACTTC.